This T cell receptor beta chain derives from a study of glioma-infiltrating T cells. Findings and caveats of the study: Shared blood CDR3 signature motifs marked patients with low tissue-blood divergence.

This clonotype was picked up a small number of times. Antigen: not known. The iRepertoire nested amplicon-rescue multiplex PCR amplified TCR alpha and beta CDR3s from RNA. MiXCR, run by TCRdb on the multiplex PCR reads, gives a single entry per CDR3 protein. Of a few hundred thousand distinct CDR3 sequences listed, roughly 41% are singletons. Germline CDR1 LGHNA, CDR2 YNFKEQ. The CDR3 has 15 residues. The trim removed 2 bases at V and 3 bases at J, leaving 6 bases unmatched. The chain combines TRBV4-2 with TRBJ1-1, with 7 bases matching TRBD1. The sample taken for sequencing was glioma tissue, nonneoplastic brain tissue, or PBMCs (not recorded which). The sequence was collected from a human donor with low-grade glioma or glioblastoma, undergoing nonglioma brain surgery, or in good health (not recorded which). CDR3 sequence: CASSQRQGRDTEAFF. Written as DNA, the CDR3 is TGTGCCAGCAGCCAACGACAGGGCAGGGACACTGAAGCTTTCTTT.